This TCR beta chain is drawn from a study of blood T cells in healthy people across ages. Together with a sample-barcoded 5' primer, a J-beta primer mix was included in a second PCR lasting about 7 to 11 cycles. TCRdb re-called the 5' RACE reads with MiXCR, one entry per CDR3 protein. The profile shows 1.2 million to 1.5 million distinct CDR3 sequences, around two fifths of them singletons. Study-wide results and caveats: Fewer expanded clones and more diversity marked long-lived versus aged donors.

This clonotype has a handful of counts. Antigen: not known. The germline V gene encodes CDR1 SGHRS and CDR2 YFSETQ. The CDR3 contains 17 residues. The germline V and J ends were trimmed by 0 bases and 0 bases, with 16 bases remaining between them. The TCR sequence derives from a woman between 18 and 29 years old in good health. The chain is built from TRBV5-1 and TRBJ2-7, with D tentatively TRBD1 (6 bases). Sequenced input: blood. DNA for the CDR3: TGCGCCAGCAGCTTGGCCGTTACGGGACAAGCCTCCTACGAGCAGTACTTC. Translating it yields CASSLAVTGQASYEQYF. Complete variable domain (other parts from reference TRBV5-1 and TRBJ2-7): KAGVTQTPRYLIKTRGQQVTLSCSPISGHRSVSWYQQTPGQGLQFLFEYFSETQRNKGNFPGRFSGRQFSNSRSEMNVSTLELGDSALYLCASSLAVTGQASYEQYFGPGTRLTVT.